This TCR beta chain derives from a study of type 1 regulatory T cells. The sample holds many counts of this clonotype. Its antigen remains unknown. The germline V gene encodes CDR1 SEHNR and CDR2 FQNEAQ (reference sequence). The V and J ends lost 5 bases and 6 bases, in that order; junction bases with no gene match: 14. CDR3 size: 16 residues. TCRdb analysed the reads with MiXCR anew, one entry per CDR3 protein. The data show about 42,000 distinct CDR3 sequences, 12% seen once. This receptor was taken from a human donor in good health. This chain joins TRBV7-9 and TRBJ2-7, with 9 bases that match TRBD2. The sequenced material came from cultured non-Tr1 T cells, either the whole culture or a sorted T cell fraction (not recorded which). DNA for the CDR3: TGTGCCAGCAGCCTACCTCTGGCTAGCGGGACAGTCGAGCAGTACTTC. Translating it yields CASSLPLASGTVEQYF. The complete variable domain, with remaining parts taken from reference TRBV7-9 and TRBJ2-7, reads DTGVSQNPRHKITKRGQNVTFRCDPISEHNRLYWYRQTLGQGPEFLTYFQNEAQLEKSRLLSDRFSAERPKGSFSTLEIQRTEQGDSAMYLCASSLPLASGTVEQYFGPGTRLTVT.